Following are 30 T cell receptor beta chains from one sample sequenced in a study of T-cell memory formation after mild COVID-19. In TCRdb, the 5' RACE reads were re-called with MiXCR into one record per CDR3 protein. This sample has roughly 13,000 distinct CDR3 sequences, with about 21% found just once. Sequenced: PBMCs or a T cell subset sorted from them (not recorded which). These receptors all come from an adult woman who had mild COVID-19 (a few samples of this study predate the infection). Cell type and time point are not known.

This clonotype was observed many times. This rearrangement joins TRBV6-6 to TRBJ2-1; no clear D gene. Deletions cut 0 bases from V and 5 bases from J, with 8 bases between. CDR3 length: 14 residues. CDR1 MNHNY and CDR2 SVGAGI come from the germline V gene (reference sequence). For the CDR3, the DNA is TGTGCCAGCAGTTACTCTAGCTACAACAATGAGCAGTTCTTC. It codes for CASSYSSYNNEQFF.

The table lists this clonotype with many counts. This chain uses TRBV5-1 with TRBJ2-7, with 7 bases identical to TRBD1. The CDR3 loop spans 13 amino acids. Germline V gene lookup returns CDR1 SGHRS and CDR2 YFSETQ. J gave up 0 bases and V 3 bases, and 0 bases lay outside the gene matches. The CDR3 DNA sequence: TGCGCCAGCAGCTGGGACAGCTCCTACGAGCAGTACTTC. Amino acids: CASSWDSSYEQYF.

This clonotype appeared many times. The J gene is TRBJ2-7, the V gene TRBV20-1; 8 bases line up with TRBD2. The CDR3 consists of 13 residues. The J segment lost 1 base and the V segment lost 3 bases, leaving 2 bases of the junction unmatched. Germline V gene data show CDR1 as DFQATT and CDR2 as SNEGSKA (reference sequence). Here the CDR3 DNA reads TGCAGTGCTAGCGGGAGGGGGTCCTACGAGCAGTACTTC. Protein: CSASGRGSYEQYF.

This clonotype was counted many times. Written as DNA, the CDR3 is TGTGCCTGGAGTGTAAACGACAGGGTGGGTTTGTACTTC. Translated, it gives CAWSVNDRVGLYF. The chain recombines TRBV30 with TRBJ2-5; TRBD1 matches 7 bases. The trim removed 0 bases at V and 13 bases at J, leaving 11 bases unmatched. Germline CDR1 is GTSNPN and CDR2 is SVGIG (reference sequence). The CDR3 runs 13 residues.

This clonotype was counted at least ten times. The chain couples TRBV5-1 to TRBJ1-1, with TRBD1 as a possible D gene (5 bases). CDR1 SGHRS and CDR2 YFSETQ come from the germline V gene. The V gene lost 0 bases and the J gene lost 4 bases, with 13 bases spanning the gap. This CDR3 has 15 amino acids. CDR3 region: CASSLAFGGSTEAFF. The CDR3 coding sequence is TGCGCCAGCAGCTTGGCCTTTGGGGGGTCCACTGAAGCTTTCTTT.

This clonotype was observed at least ten times. V usage is TRBV12-3 or TRBV12-4 and J usage is TRBJ2-7, with a possible D match to TRBD2 (5 bases). The CDR3 sequence is 11 residues long. V lost 5 bases and J 12 bases, leaving 14 bases between the germline ends. CDR3 protein: CASSVEGLWYF. The CDR3 region has the DNA TGTGCCAGCAGTGTTGAGGGCCTGTGGTACTTC.

This clonotype was counted ten times or more. CDR3 in DNA: TGTGCCAGCAGCCAAACCAGGGGCTATGGCTACACCTTC. It translates to CASSQTRGYGYTF. The rearrangement links TRBV7-6 to TRBJ1-2, with D perhaps matching TRBD1 (6 bases). CDR3 size: 13 residues. Trimming removed 5 bases at V and 4 bases at J, with 11 bases between. Germline CDR1 is SGHVS and CDR2 is FNYEAQ.

This clonotype has at least ten counts. V and J are TRBV9 and TRBJ1-1; no reliable D call. Trimming took 0 bases from V and 4 from J, leaving 7 bases between them. Germline V gene data show CDR1 as SGDLS and CDR2 as YYNGEE. The CDR3 has 13 residues. The CDR3 is CASSVAGSTEAFF. The CDR3 DNA reads as TGTGCCAGCAGCGTAGCCGGGAGCACTGAAGCTTTCTTT.

The chain joins TRBV7-8 to TRBJ2-7; D remains ambiguous. The CDR3 has 12 amino acids. Germline values: CDR1 SGHVS, CDR2 FQNEAQ. V dropped 1 base and J dropped 4 bases, with 5 bases sitting between them. The CDR3 sequence is CASSLGVYEQYF. Here the CDR3 DNA reads TGTGCCAGCAGCTTAGGGGTGTACGAGCAGTACTTC.

This clonotype is labeled as medium-sized. The chain is built from TRBV4-3 and TRBJ2-1; 13 bases are shared with TRBD2. Germline CDR1 is LGHNA and CDR2 is YSLEER. The J segment lost 0 bases and the V segment lost 0 bases, leaving 5 bases of the junction unmatched. The CDR3 is 19 amino acids. The DNA for the CDR3 is TGCGCCAGCAGCCAAGATAGACTAGCGGGAGGACTCTCCTACAATGAGCAGTTCTTC. Its translation: CASSQDRLAGGLSYNEQFF.

The table lists this clonotype with many counts. This chain uses TRBV6-2 or TRBV6-3 with TRBJ2-7, with 10 bases aligning to TRBD1. V lost 2 bases and J lost 3; bases outside the gene matches: 16. The CDR3 covers 19 residues. Germline-derived CDR1 and CDR2 are MNHEY and SVGEGT. DNA for the CDR3: TGTGCCAGCAGTTACACCTACCTAACCGGGACAGGGGTGATCTACGAGCAGTACTTC. This gives the protein CASSYTYLTGTGVIYEQYF.

This clonotype was seen ten or more times. The chain links TRBV20-1 to TRBJ2-3, with 9 bases identical to TRBD2. Germline V CDR1 and CDR2: DFQATT, SNEGSKA (reference sequence). The CDR3 spans 14 residues. With 2 bases clipped from V and 1 base from J, the junction kept 1 base outside the gene matches. The CDR3, as DNA: TGCAGTGCTAGACTAGCGGGACGCACAGATACGCAGTATTTT. The encoded protein is CSARLAGRTDTQYF.

This clonotype was counted at least ten times. In nucleotides, the CDR3 is TGTGCCAGTAGTACACCAACGGGACAGCCCACTCGTCAGCCCCAGCATTTT. Translating gives CASSTPTGQPTRQPQHF. J is TRBJ1-5 and V is TRBV19; TRBD1 agrees at 7 bases. Germline CDR1 is LNHDA and CDR2 is SQIVND (reference sequence). With 4 bases clipped from V and 6 bases from J, the junction kept 15 bases outside the gene matches. CDR3 length equals 17 residues. Based on the CDR3 plus reference TRBV19 and TRBJ1-5, the full variable domain is DGGITQSPKYLFRKEGQNVTLSCEQNLNHDAMYWYRQDPGQGLRLIYYSQIVNDFQKGDIAEGYSVSREKKESFPLTVTSAQKNPTAFYLCASSTPTGQPTRQPQHFGDGTRLSIL.

In its sample, this clonotype was seen many times. The chain carries TRBV9 and TRBJ2-2, with a weak D call TRBD1 (5 bases). With 0 bases removed from V and 5 bases from J, the gap between germline ends came to 11 bases. This CDR3 is 15 amino acids long. Germline values: CDR1 SGDLS, CDR2 YYNGEE. The CDR3 sequence is CASSVAGFLTGELFF. CDR3 bases: TGTGCCAGCAGCGTAGCAGGGTTCCTAACCGGGGAGCTGTTTTTT.

This clonotype was observed a few times. The chain links TRBV6-5 to TRBJ1-1; D is unclear. The germline CDR1 and CDR2 sequences are MNHEY and SVGAGI. The ends were cut back, 2 bases at V and 5 bases at J, with 12 bases in the middle. The CDR3 has 14 amino acids. CDR3 in DNA: TGTGCCAGCAGTTACCGCGGGGTGAGAACTGAAGCTTTCTTT. Its protein product is CASSYRGVRTEAFF.

Ten or more counts support this clonotype. The rearrangement uses TRBV7-6 and TRBJ2-5; 11 nucleotides agree with TRBD2. Germline CDR1 SGHVS, CDR2 FNYEAQ. CDR3 length equals 16 residues. J was trimmed by 3 bases and V by 7 bases; bases with no gene match: 10. The CDR3 reads CASNTGLAVVKETQYF. Here the CDR3 DNA reads TGTGCCAGCAACACGGGACTAGCGGTGGTAAAAGAGACCCAGTACTTC.

This clonotype was found many times. This CDR3 reads CASSPWGDHSNQPQHF. CDR3 bases: TGTGCCAGCAGTCCTTGGGGCGACCATAGCAATCAGCCCCAGCATTTT. The V and J genes are TRBV27 and TRBJ1-5, with D tentatively TRBD1 (5 bases). The CDR3 length is 16 residues. Germline V CDR1 and CDR2: MNHEY, SMNVEV (reference sequence). V was shortened by 5 bases and J by 0 bases, with 14 bases between the two germline ends.

The chain uses TRBV27 and TRBJ1-6; 7 nucleotides align to TRBD1. In germline, CDR1 is MNHEY, CDR2 SMNVEV (reference sequence). This CDR3 spans 14 amino acids. V gave up 6 bases and J gave up 9 bases; unmatched junction bases: 8. The CDR3 loop is CASRYRGGFSPLHF. DNA for the CDR3: TGTGCCAGCAGGTACAGGGGAGGTTTTTCACCCCTCCACTTT.

Here the CDR3 reads CASSAGRADTDTQYF. In nucleotides, the CDR3 is TGTGCCAGCAGTGCCGGGAGGGCCGATACAGATACGCAGTATTTT. The chain has TRBV25-1 and TRBJ2-3, with 8 bases that match TRBD2. The CDR3 length is 15 residues. The J segment lost 3 bases and the V segment lost 4 bases, leaving 6 bases of the junction unmatched. Germline CDR1 is MGHDK and CDR2 is SYGVNS.

The V call is TRBV5-1, the J call TRBJ2-2, with 7 bases identical to TRBD1. The germline CDR1 and CDR2 sequences are SGHRS and YFSETQ. This CDR3 is built from 16 residues. V gave up 4 bases and J gave up 3 bases; unmatched junction bases: 9. For the CDR3, the DNA is TGCGCCAGCAGCCCTAGACAGGGCTTTGACACCGGGGAGCTGTTTTTT. Protein: CASSPRQGFDTGELFF. The full variable domain, with the rest looked up from reference TRBV5-1 and TRBJ2-2, is KAGVTQTPRYLIKTRGQQVTLSCSPISGHRSVSWYQQTPGQGLQFLFEYFSETQRNKGNFPGRFSGRQFSNSRSEMNVSTLELGDSALYLCASSPRQGFDTGELFFGEGSRLTVL.

The sample holds many counts of this clonotype. V and J are TRBV14 and TRBJ2-5; perhaps D is TRBD1 or TRBD2 (6 bases each). Per the germline V gene, CDR1 is SGHDN and CDR2 is FVKESK. V lost 3 bases, J lost 4 bases, and 21 bases lay in between. This CDR3 is 17 amino acids long. CDR3 protein: CASSHPPGDPRGETQYF. CDR3 coding DNA: TGTGCCAGCAGCCATCCCCCGGGAGACCCCAGGGGAGAGACCCAGTACTTC.

This clonotype was seen many times. The chain recombines TRBV5-4 with TRBJ2-2; D call uncertain. The V end was cut by 0 bases, the J end by 6 bases, with 12 bases between. CDR3 length: 15 amino acids. CDR1 SGHNT and CDR2 YYREEE come from the germline V gene (reference sequence). CDR3 DNA sequence: TGTGCCAGCAGCTTGGATTATACGGCCGCCGGGGAGCTGTTTTTT. Amino acids: CASSLDYTAAGELFF.

This clonotype was detected ten times or more. The gene calls are TRBV3-1 and TRBJ2-5, with TRBD2 identical over 14 bases. V lost 9 bases and J lost 5; bases outside the gene matches: 5. The CDR3 contains 14 residues. Germline CDR1 LGHDT, CDR2 YNNKEL (reference sequence). The CDR3 coding sequence is TGTGCCAGTATGAGGACTAGCGGGAGGGAGACCCAGTACTTC. It is translated as CASMRTSGRETQYF.

This clonotype was seen at least ten times. For the CDR3, the DNA is TGTGCCAGCAGAAAGTCCAGTTCCCAAGAGACCCAGTACTTC. The encoded protein is CASRKSSSQETQYF. This chain links TRBV7-8 with TRBJ2-5; D is unclear. The V end lost 6 bases, the J end lost 1 base, and 12 bases lay between the germline ends. The CDR3 runs to 14 residues. Per the germline V gene, CDR1 is SGHVS and CDR2 is FQNEAQ.

This clonotype was found many times. The chain employs TRBV10-3 and TRBJ2-7, with D perhaps TRBD2 (6 bases). CDR3 size: 12 residues. Trimming cost V 7 bases and J 2 bases, with 9 bases left between them. Germline lookup yields CDR1 ENHRY and CDR2 SYGVKD. CDR3 in amino acids: CAITSGAYEQYF. In DNA, the CDR3 is TGTGCCATCACGTCGGGGGCCTACGAGCAGTACTTC.

This clonotype was observed at least ten times. The CDR3 sequence: CASSLVSGGLEEQYF. CDR3 DNA: TGTGCCAGCAGCTTAGTCAGCGGGGGCCTCGAAGAGCAGTACTTC. The rearrangement uses TRBV7-9 and TRBJ2-7; TRBD2 matches at 8 bases. From germline, CDR1 is SEHNR and CDR2 FQNEAQ (reference sequence). There are 15 residues in the CDR3. The ends lost 1 base at V and 7 bases at J; junction bases unmatched: 9.

This clonotype was counted at least ten times. The V call is TRBV2, the J call TRBJ2-7; 12 nucleotides match TRBD2. The CDR3 totals 19 residues. CDR1 and CDR2 (germline): SNHLY, FYNNEI. Unmatched junction bases numbered 16, after V lost 7 bases and J lost 0 bases. The CDR3 DNA reads TGTGCCAGCATAGAGATCGCCCTCACTAGCGGGGGGAGCTCCTACGAGCAGTACTTC. It encodes CASIEIALTSGGSSYEQYF.

The chain employs TRBV7-3 and TRBJ2-1, with D hard to call. V dropped 1 base and J dropped 5 bases, with 3 bases sitting between them. There are 12 residues in the CDR3. Germline V gives CDR1 SGHTA, CDR2 FQGTGA. CDR3 protein: CASSLMDNEQFF. CDR3 bases: TGTGCCAGCAGCTTAATGGACAATGAGCAGTTCTTC.

The table lists this clonotype with a count of one. J is TRBJ2-1 and V is TRBV7-2; the match to TRBD1 covers 9 bases. Germline V CDR1 and CDR2: SGHTA, FQGNSA. After removal of 4 bases from V and 15 bases from J, the junction contained 10 bases not matched to a gene. The CDR3 covers 13 residues. In DNA form, the CDR3 reads TGTGCCAGCAGCTCCACAGGGGGCTTTCTGCCGTTCTTC. Translated: CASSSTGGFLPFF.

This clonotype was recorded many times. J is TRBJ1-1 and V is TRBV19; D is undetermined. Germline CDR1 is LNHDA and CDR2 is SQIVND (reference sequence). The CDR3 totals 14 residues. Trimming removed 3 bases at V and 1 base at J, with 9 bases between. Written as DNA, the CDR3 is TGTGCCAGTAGTATCGGACGGTCGAACACTGAAGCTTTCTTT. It codes for CASSIGRSNTEAFF. Combining the CDR3 with reference TRBV19 and TRBJ1-1 gives the whole variable domain DGGITQSPKYLFRKEGQNVTLSCEQNLNHDAMYWYRQDPGQGLRLIYYSQIVNDFQKGDIAEGYSVSREKKESFPLTVTSAQKNPTAFYLCASSIGRSNTEAFFGQGTRLTVV.